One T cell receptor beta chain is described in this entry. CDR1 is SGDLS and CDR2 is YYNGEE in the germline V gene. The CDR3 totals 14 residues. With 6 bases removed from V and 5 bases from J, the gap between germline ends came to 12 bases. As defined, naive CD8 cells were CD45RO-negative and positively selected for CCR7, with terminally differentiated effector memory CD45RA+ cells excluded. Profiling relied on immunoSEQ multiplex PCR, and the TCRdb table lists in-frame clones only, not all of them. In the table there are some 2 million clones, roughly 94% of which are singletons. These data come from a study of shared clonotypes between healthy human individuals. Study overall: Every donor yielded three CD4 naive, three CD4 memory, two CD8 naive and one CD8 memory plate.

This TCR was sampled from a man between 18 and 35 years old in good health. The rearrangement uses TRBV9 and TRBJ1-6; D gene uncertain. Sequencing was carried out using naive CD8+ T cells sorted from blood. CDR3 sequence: CASTPSVDNSPLHF. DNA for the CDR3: TGTGCCAGCACCCCGTCGGTGGATAATTCACCCCTCCACTTT.